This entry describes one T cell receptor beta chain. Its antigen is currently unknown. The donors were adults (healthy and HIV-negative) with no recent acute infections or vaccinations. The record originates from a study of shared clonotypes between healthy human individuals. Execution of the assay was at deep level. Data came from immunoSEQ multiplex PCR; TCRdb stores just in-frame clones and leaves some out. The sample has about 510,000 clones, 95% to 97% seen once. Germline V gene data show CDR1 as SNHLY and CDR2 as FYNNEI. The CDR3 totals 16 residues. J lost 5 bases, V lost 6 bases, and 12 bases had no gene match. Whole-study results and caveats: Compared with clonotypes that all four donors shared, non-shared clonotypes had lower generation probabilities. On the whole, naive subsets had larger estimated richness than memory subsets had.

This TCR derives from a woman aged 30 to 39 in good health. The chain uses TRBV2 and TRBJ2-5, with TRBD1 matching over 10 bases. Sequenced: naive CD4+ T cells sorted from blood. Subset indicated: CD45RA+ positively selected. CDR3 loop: CASRARSGTGVETQYF. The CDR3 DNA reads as TGTGCCAGCAGAGCACGATCCGGGACAGGGGTGGAGACCCAGTACTTC.